The 8 T cell receptor beta chains below were found in one sample sequenced in a study of blood T cells in healthy people across ages. With a J-beta primer mix and a sample-barcoded 5' primer, a second PCR ran about 6 to 11 cycles. TCRdb called the 5' RACE reads again in MiXCR, with one record for every CDR3 protein. The top ten hold 15% to 20% of the sample, which has 850,000 to 1,300,000 distinct CDR3 sequences, over 35% seen once. Source material: blood. Source of these receptors: a woman aged 60-75 years in good health.

The gene calls are TRBV3-1 and TRBJ2-4; the match to TRBD2 covers 14 bases. The closer fit of TRBJ2-7 to the DNA end suggests the J call may be wrong. CDR3 length: 19 amino acids. Germline values: CDR1 LGHDT, CDR2 YNNKEL (reference sequence). CDR3 protein: CASSQGTGLAGVGAYEQYF. CDR3 nucleotide sequence: TGTGCCAGCAGCCAAGGAACGGGACTAGCGGGAGTAGGGGCCTACGAGCAGTACTTC.

This chain connects TRBV14 to TRBJ2-7, with no clear D. V was trimmed by 6 bases and J by 3 bases, leaving 12 bases between them. CDR1 is SGHDN, CDR2 FVKESK, per germline. There are 13 residues in the CDR3. CDR3 in DNA: TGTGCCAGCAGGGGTGTGGGAATCTACGAGCAGTACTTC. Protein product: CASRGVGIYEQYF.

A few counts support this clonotype. V gene TRBV20-1 combines with J gene TRBJ2-1; D is unresolved. The CDR3 is 12 residues long. The germline V and J ends were trimmed by 4 bases and 8 bases, with 12 bases remaining between them. In germline, CDR1 is DFQATT, CDR2 SNEGSKA (reference sequence). CDR3 DNA: TGCAGTGCTACCCCAGGAAGGGATGAGCAGTTCTTC. This sequence encodes CSATPGRDEQFF.

The V gene is TRBV7-9, the J gene TRBJ1-2; perhaps TRBD1 as D (6 bases). The germline V and J ends were trimmed by 1 base and 3 bases, with 12 bases remaining between them. Germline V gene data show CDR1 as SEHNR and CDR2 as FQNEAQ (reference sequence). The CDR3 consists of 15 residues. The CDR3 coding sequence is TGTGCCAGCAGCTTAGGGGACATGGCGTACTATGGCTACACCTTC. Amino acid sequence: CASSLGDMAYYGYTF.

This chain links TRBV4-1 with TRBJ1-2, with D unresolved. This CDR3 is built from 16 residues. V dropped 1 base and J dropped 1 base, with 13 bases sitting between them. Germline CDR1 and CDR2: MGHRA and YSYEKL. CDR3 nucleotides: TGCGCCAGCAGCCAAGTTAGGACGGAAGTTAACTATGGCTACACCTTC. Translating gives CASSQVRTEVNYGYTF.

The gene calls are TRBV10-1 and TRBJ2-7, with D maybe TRBD1 (6 bases). This CDR3 comprises 14 residues. With 6 bases removed from V and 8 bases from J, the gap between germline ends came to 20 bases. Per the germline V gene, CDR1 is WNHNN and CDR2 is SYGVQD (reference sequence). The CDR3 nucleotides read TGCGCCAGCAGCTCCTCCGGGACACTCACGAAGCAGTACTTC. Encoded protein: CASSSSGTLTKQYF.

In its sample, this clonotype was seen a few times. The chain carries TRBV24-1 and TRBJ2-5, with 8 bases matching TRBD2. V was pared by 4 bases and J by 5 bases, with 2 bases of the junction left unmatched. From germline, CDR1 is KGHDR and CDR2 SFDVKD. The CDR3 runs 13 residues. The CDR3 coding sequence is TGTGCCACCAGTGAGACGGGAGGGGAGACCCAGTACTTC. It codes for CATSETGGETQYF.

This clonotype has a count of ten or more. The chain employs TRBV4-1 and TRBJ2-3; D is unresolved. This CDR3 spans 14 amino acids. Between the trimmed V and J ends, which lost 0 bases and 2 bases, there was a span of 6 bases. CDR1 and CDR2 (germline): MGHRA, YSYEKL. The CDR3 bases are TGCGCCAGCAGCCAAGATGAAAACACAGATACGCAGTATTTT. It encodes CASSQDENTDTQYF.